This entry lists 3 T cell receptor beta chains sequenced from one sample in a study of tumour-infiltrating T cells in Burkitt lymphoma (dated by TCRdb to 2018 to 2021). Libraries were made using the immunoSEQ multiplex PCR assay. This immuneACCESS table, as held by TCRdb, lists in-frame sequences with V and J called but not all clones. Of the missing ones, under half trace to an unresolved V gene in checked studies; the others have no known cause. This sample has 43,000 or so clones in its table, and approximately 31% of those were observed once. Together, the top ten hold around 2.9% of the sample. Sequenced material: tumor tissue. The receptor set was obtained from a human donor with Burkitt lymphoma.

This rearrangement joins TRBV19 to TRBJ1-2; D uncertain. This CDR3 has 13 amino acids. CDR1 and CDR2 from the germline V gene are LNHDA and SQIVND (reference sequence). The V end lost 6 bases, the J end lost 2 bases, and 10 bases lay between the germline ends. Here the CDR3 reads CASSPGGNYGYTF. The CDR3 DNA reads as TGTGCCAGTAGCCCGGGAGGGAACTATGGCTACACCTTC. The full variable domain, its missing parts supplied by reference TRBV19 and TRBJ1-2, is DGGITQSPKYLFRKEGQNVTLSCEQNLNHDAMYWYRQDPGQGLRLIYYSQIVNDFQKGDIAEGYSVSREKKESFPLTVTSAQKNPTAFYLCASSPGGNYGYTFGSGTRLTVV.

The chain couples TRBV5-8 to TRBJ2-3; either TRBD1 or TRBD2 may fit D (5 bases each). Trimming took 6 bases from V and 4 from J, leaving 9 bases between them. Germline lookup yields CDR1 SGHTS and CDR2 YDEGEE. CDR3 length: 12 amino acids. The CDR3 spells CASTRDPDTQYF. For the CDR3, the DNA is TGTGCCAGCACTAGGGACCCAGATACGCAGTATTTT.

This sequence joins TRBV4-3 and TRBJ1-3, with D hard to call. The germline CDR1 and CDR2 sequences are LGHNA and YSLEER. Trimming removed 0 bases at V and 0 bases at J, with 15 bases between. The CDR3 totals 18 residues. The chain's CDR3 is CASSQDVARFSSGNTIYF. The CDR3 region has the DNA TGCGCCAGCAGCCAAGATGTCGCCAGGTTCAGCTCTGGAAACACCATATATTTT.